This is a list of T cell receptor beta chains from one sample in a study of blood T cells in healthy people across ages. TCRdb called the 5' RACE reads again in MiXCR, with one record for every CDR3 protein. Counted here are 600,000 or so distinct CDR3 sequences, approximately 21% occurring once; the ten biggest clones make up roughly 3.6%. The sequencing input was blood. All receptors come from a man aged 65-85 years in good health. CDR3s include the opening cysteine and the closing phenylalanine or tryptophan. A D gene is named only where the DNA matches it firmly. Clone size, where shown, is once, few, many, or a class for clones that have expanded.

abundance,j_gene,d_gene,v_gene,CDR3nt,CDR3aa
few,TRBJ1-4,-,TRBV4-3,TGCACCAGCACACTAAGAAGCATTTCAACTAATGAAAAACTGTTTTTT,CTSTLRSISTNEKLFF
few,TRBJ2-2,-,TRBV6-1,TGTGCCAGCAGTGAAGGGAGCGGGCCCAACACCGGGGAGCTGTTTTTT,CASSEGSGPNTGELFF
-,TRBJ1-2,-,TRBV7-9,TGTGCCAGCAGCCAATTGGAGGGGGACACTTACTATGGCTACACCTTC,CASSQLEGDTYYGYTF
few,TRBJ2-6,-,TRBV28,TGTGCCAGCAGGCCCGGGAGTCTCTCTGGGGCCAACGTCCTGACTTTC,CASRPGSLSGANVLTF
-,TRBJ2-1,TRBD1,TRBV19,TGTGCCAGTAGTCCGGGACAGAGTCACAATGAGCAGTTCTTC,CASSPGQSHNEQFF
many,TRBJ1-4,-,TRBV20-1,TGCAGTGCTGCGCACCCTGGGGGACCTGCGACTAATGAAAAACTGTTTTTT,CSAAHPGGPATNEKLFF
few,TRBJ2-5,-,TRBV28,TGCGCCAGCCCCTCCACAGGGAAAAGGCGGCGAGAGACCCAGTACTTC,CASPSTGKRRRETQYF
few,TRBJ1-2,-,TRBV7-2,TGTGCCAGCAGCACTTCCTTAGGGGTCGAAGGCTACACCTTC,CASSTSLGVEGYTF
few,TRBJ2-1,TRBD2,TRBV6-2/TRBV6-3,TGTGCCACCGGGGGGTCCTACAATGAGCAGTTCTTC,CATGGSYNEQFF
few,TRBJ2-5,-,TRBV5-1,TGCGCCAGCAGCACCGGACGGACACAAGAGACCCAGTACTTC,CASSTGRTQETQYF
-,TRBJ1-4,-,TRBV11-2,TGTGCCAGCAGCTTATGGGTGAATGGAAAACTGTTTTTT,CASSLWVNGKLFF
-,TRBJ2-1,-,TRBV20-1,TGCAGTGCTAGGCCCCCCCGACAGAAAGTTTCCTACAATGAGCAGTTCTTC,CSARPPRQKVSYNEQFF
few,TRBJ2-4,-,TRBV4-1,TGCGCCAGCAGCCAAGGAGGACATCTAGCCAAAAACATTCAGTACTTC,CASSQGGHLAKNIQYF
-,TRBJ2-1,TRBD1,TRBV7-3,TGTGCCAGCAGCTTAATGGACGGGACAGGGGACAATGAGCAGTTCTTC,CASSLMDGTGDNEQFF
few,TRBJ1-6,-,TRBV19,TGTGCCAGCAGGCGGGGGGCGGAAAATAATTCACCCCTCCACTTT,CASRRGAENNSPLHF
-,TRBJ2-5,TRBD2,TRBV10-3,TGTGCCATCAGTGACGGGGGGAGTCTGGGAGAGACCCAGTACTTC,CAISDGGSLGETQYF
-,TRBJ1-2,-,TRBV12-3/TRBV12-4,TGTGCCAGCAGTTTATCGGGGAGCTATGGCTACACCTTC,CASSLSGSYGYTF
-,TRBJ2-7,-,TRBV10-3,TGTGCCATCAGTGGTGGGGTCTCCTACGAGCAGTACTTC,CAISGGVSYEQYF
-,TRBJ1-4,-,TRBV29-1,TGCAGCGCCGGGCTCCCAGATGAAAAACCGTTTTTT,CSAGLPDEKPFF
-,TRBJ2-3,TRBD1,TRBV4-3,TGCGCCAGCAGCCAAGAACAGGGGCGCGCAGATACGCAGTATTTT,CASSQEQGRADTQYF
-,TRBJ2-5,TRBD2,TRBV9,TGTGCCAGCAATAAGGCGGGACTAGCGGGAAGAAAAGAGACCCAGTACTTC,CASNKAGLAGRKETQYF
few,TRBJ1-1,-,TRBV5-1,TGCGCCAGCACCCTCCAGGGTGGGGCGGAGACTGAAGCTTTCTTT,CASTLQGGAETEAFF
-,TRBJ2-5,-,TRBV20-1,TGCAGTGCTCGACCGGGGTCGGAGACCCAGTACTTC,CSARPGSETQYF
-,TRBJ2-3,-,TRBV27,TGTGCCAGCAGCCCCCGGGACACAGCGGGAACAGATACGCAGTATTTT,CASSPRDTAGTDTQYF
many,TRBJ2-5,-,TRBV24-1,TGTGCCACCAGTGATTTGCAGAGCGGTGCTAAAGAGACCCAGTACTTC,CATSDLQSGAKETQYF
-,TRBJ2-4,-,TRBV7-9,TGTGCCAGCAGCCGGACGACTGAAAACATTCAGTACTTC,CASSRTTENIQYF
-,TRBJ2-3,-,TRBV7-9,TGTGCCAGCAGCTTTGTGGGGCGACCGGGCACAGATACGCAGTATTTT,CASSFVGRPGTDTQYF
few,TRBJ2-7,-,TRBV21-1,TGTGCCAGCAGCAAAGCTAGGCAGGGCTCCTACGAGCAGTACTTC,CASSKARQGSYEQYF
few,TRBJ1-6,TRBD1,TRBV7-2,TGTGCCAGCAGCGCCCGGGACAGCCTATTCAATAATTCACCCCTCCACTTT,CASSARDSLFNNSPLHF
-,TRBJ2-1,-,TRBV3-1,TGTGCCAGCAGCCAAGCGACCGACAATGAGCAGTTCTTC,CASSQATDNEQFF
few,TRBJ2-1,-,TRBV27,TGTGCCAGCAGTTTATCCCTTGGACAGACCTACAATGAGCAGTTCTTC,CASSLSLGQTYNEQFF
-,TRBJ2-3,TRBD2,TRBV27,TGTGCCAGCAGTACCCAGCGGGAGTCAACAGATACGCAGTATTTT,CASSTQRESTDTQYF
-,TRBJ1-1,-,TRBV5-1,TGCGCCAGCAGCTTGACGGCAGAGAACACTGAAGCTTTCTTT,CASSLTAENTEAFF
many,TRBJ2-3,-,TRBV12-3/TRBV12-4,TGTGCCAGCAGTTTAGCGGGAGGTGGAAATACGCAGTATTTT,CASSLAGGGNTQYF
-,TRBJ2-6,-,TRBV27,TGTGCCAGCAGCGCTCGGGGCTCTGGGGCCAACGTCCTGACTTTC,CASSARGSGANVLTF
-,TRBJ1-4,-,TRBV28,TGTGCCAGCAGTGAACCCGGTGGCCGTGGAAGTGAAAAACTGTTTTTT,CASSEPGGRGSEKLFF